These T cell receptor beta chains were read from a single sample in a study of blood T cell repertoires in COVID-19. Clones were sequenced by immunoSEQ multiplex PCR, and TCRdb holds only the in-frame ones, with some missing. Of over 150,000 clones in the sample, 70% to 85% were seen once. Sequencing was performed on peripheral blood. These TCRs come from a man aged 60 to 69 with COVID-19, enrolled during active disease. The CDR3 runs from the conserved cysteine through the conserved F or W. Fields, in order: V gene, D gene, J gene, CDR3 protein. D genes are given only for firm matches.

>TRBV28|-|TRBJ1-1
CASSFAGMAFF
>TRBV19|-|TRBJ1-5
CASSIEGAYSNQPQHF
>TRBV7-2|TRBD1|TRBJ1-4
CASSKGDSPNEKLFF
>TRBV9|-|TRBJ2-1
CASSSQNEQFF
>TRBV29-1|TRBD1|TRBJ1-1
CSVGNRGTNTEAFF
>TRBV3-1/TRBV3-2|TRBD1|TRBJ1-4
CASSQVFGQGVEKLFF
>TRBV11-2|-|TRBJ2-7
CASSLSGGVYEQYF
>TRBV4-2|TRBD2|TRBJ2-1
CASSPSGGGANEQFF
>TRBV28|-|TRBJ2-5
CASSPFGVRTQYF
>TRBV12-1|-|TRBJ2-5
CASSFRDSETQYF
>TRBV11-2|-|TRBJ1-3
CASSVHFSGNTIYF
>TRBV10-2|-|TRBJ2-1
CASSNRVPGDEQFF
>TRBV7-2|TRBD1|TRBJ1-2
CASSHPGQVILGYGYTF
>TRBV11-2|-|TRBJ2-3
CASSAGTDTQYF
>TRBV7-2|TRBD2|TRBJ2-5
CASSLVSGLEEETQYF
>TRBV12-3/TRBV12-4|-|TRBJ1-2
CASSFQLDYGYTF
>TRBV7-9|-|TRBJ1-3
CASSSSGSGNTIYF
>TRBV28|TRBD1|TRBJ2-5
CASSGTGGGQETQYF
>TRBV7-6|TRBD2|TRBJ2-1
CASSRSSGGSSYNEQFF
>TRBV10-3|TRBD1|TRBJ1-2
CAISESRGTDYGYTF
>TRBV5-4|TRBD1|TRBJ2-7
CASSLTPAGGRSYEQYF
>TRBV2|TRBD2|TRBJ2-1
CASSPGSGSFYNEQFF
>TRBV29-1|-|TRBJ1-1
CSVEWGPSEAFF
>TRBV18|TRBD1|TRBJ1-2
CASSLDRGQAYGYTF
>TRBV29-1|-|TRBJ1-5
CSVVSGVGQPQHF
>TRBV18|-|TRBJ2-1
CASSPGSPEPEQFF
>TRBV12-5|-|TRBJ1-2
CASGLVSQRDGYTF
>TRBV2|TRBD1|TRBJ1-5
CASTGQGSPYSNQPQHF
>TRBV3-1/TRBV3-2|TRBD2|TRBJ2-7
CASSRSSSGSYEQYF
>TRBV30|-|TRBJ1-5
CAWRGTGNNQPQHF
>TRBV2|TRBD2|TRBJ2-1
CASRVASGRGVEQFF
>TRBV6-2/TRBV6-3|-|TRBJ1-1
CASSPFGSGGTEAFF
>TRBV28|-|TRBJ1-2
CASSLRQVNNYGYTF
>TRBV4-1|TRBD2|TRBJ2-1
CASSQVAGLPYNEQFF
>TRBV27|-|TRBJ2-2
CASSLNGATGTGELFF
>TRBV19|TRBD1|TRBJ2-3
CASSRDRGDTQYF
>TRBV27|-|TRBJ2-7
CASSLKAGLYSYEQYF
>TRBV5-1|TRBD1|TRBJ1-1
CASSSNGQGGTEAFF
>TRBV15|-|TRBJ2-5
CATSRTEVLKTQYF
>TRBV19|TRBD1|TRBJ2-1
CASSGGTGRYNEQFF
>TRBV7-2|-|TRBJ1-1
CASSAFPGGTEAFF
>TRBV28|-|TRBJ1-6
CASIKPGEGYSPLHF
>TRBV7-2|-|TRBJ1-1
CASRDTGLNTEAFF
>TRBV3-1/TRBV3-2|TRBD1|TRBJ2-1
CASSLTGGNWNEQFF
>TRBV6-2/TRBV6-3|-|TRBJ1-3
CASSWGARSGNTIYF
>TRBV18|TRBD1|TRBJ2-1
CASSPPVNRGRGQFF
>TRBV18|TRBD1|TRBJ1-5
CASSPLGQNNQPQHF
>TRBV9|TRBD1|TRBJ1-3
CASSPLVQGVGNTIYF
>TRBV4-2|TRBD1|TRBJ1-1
CASSQDSPLDRVNTEAFF
>TRBV27|-|TRBJ2-2
CARCAGPNTGELFF